Below, one T cell receptor beta chain is given with its context. Its recognized antigen is unknown. It has no much larger one-base neighbor in the sample; base qualities were not kept. These data originate in a study of control samples from healthy donors and cancer patients (TCRdb year 2020). Receptor amplification or capture employed the immunoSEQ multiplex PCR assay. What TCRdb holds here is the immuneACCESS table cut down to in-frame rearrangements. Part of the clones is not present; checked against another copy, under half of the missing clones reflect an unresolved V gene, and the others are unexplained. The table for this sample lists around 86,000 clones; approximately 90% of them were counted only once. The top ten clonotypes cover 1.9% of the sample. As encoded in the germline V gene, CDR1 is SGHTA while CDR2 is FQGNSA. Spanning cysteine to phenylalanine, the CDR3 consists of 15 amino acids. Only CDR3 DNA is held: 45 bases, read in frame from base 1. V is shortened by 3 bases, J by 3 bases, and the region joining them spans 14 bases.

The sample comprised PBMCs. Here the chain combines TRBV7-2 and TRBJ2-5; a tentative D call is TRBD1 (6 bases match). The clonotype was recovered from a woman in her sixties with head and neck cancer. The CDR3 sequence is CASSFKWAGEETQYF. Here is the DNA: TGTGCCAGCAGCTTTAAATGGGCAGGGGAAGAGACCCAGTACTTC. Outside the CDR3, residues come from the reference TRBV7-2 and TRBJ2-5 proteins, so the full variable domain is: GAGVSQSPSNKVTEKGKDVELRCDPISGHTALYWYRQSLGQGLEFLIYFQGNSAPDKSGLPSDRFSAERTGGSVSTLTIQRTQQEDSAVYLCASSFKWAGEETQYFGPGTRLLVL.